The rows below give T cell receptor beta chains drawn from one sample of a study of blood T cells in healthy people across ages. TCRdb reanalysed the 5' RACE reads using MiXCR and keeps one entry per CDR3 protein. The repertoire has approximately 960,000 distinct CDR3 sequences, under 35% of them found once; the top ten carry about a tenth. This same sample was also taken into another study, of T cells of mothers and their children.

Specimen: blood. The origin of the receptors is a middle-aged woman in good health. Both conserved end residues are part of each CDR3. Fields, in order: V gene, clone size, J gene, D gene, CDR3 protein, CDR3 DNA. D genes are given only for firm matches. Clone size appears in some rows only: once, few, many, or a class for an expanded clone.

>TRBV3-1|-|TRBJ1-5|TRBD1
CASSQGQAAQPQHF
TGTGCCAGCAGCCAGGGACAGGCCGCCCAGCCCCAGCATTTT
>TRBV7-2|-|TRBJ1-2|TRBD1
CASSTGTEPYGYTF
TGTGCCAGCAGCACCGGGACAGAACCCTATGGCTACACCTTC
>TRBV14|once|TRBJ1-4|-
CASSQQDATVFF
TGTGCCAGCAGCCAACAGGACGCGACGGTGTTTTTT
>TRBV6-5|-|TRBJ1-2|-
CASSYGGGASGYTF
TGTGCCAGCAGTTACGGTGGCGGGGCGTCGGGCTACACCTTC
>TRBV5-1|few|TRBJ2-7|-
CASSIECRSYEQYF
TGCGCCAGCAGCATTGAGTGCCGATCCTACGAGCAGTACTTC
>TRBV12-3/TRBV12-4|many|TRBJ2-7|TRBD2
CASSLPSGGVGGEQYF
TGTGCCAGCAGTTTACCGAGCGGGGGGGTTGGTGGCGAGCAGTACTTC
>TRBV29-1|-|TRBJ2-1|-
CSVVGRGMREQFF
TGCAGCGTTGTTGGCAGGGGCATGCGGGAGCAGTTCTTC
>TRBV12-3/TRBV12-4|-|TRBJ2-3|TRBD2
CASSLYGGSSADTQYF
TGTGCCAGCAGTTTATACGGGGGGAGTAGCGCAGATACGCAGTATTTT
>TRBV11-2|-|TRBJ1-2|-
CASSQSSGQNYGYTF
TGTGCCAGCAGCCAGAGTAGCGGGCAGAACTATGGCTACACCTTC
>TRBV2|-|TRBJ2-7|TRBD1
CASSRDRAYGQYF
TGTGCCAGCAGTAGAGACAGGGCCTACGGGCAGTACTTC
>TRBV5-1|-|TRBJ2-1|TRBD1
CASSGTGGRDEQFF
TGCGCCAGCAGCGGAACAGGGGGTCGGGATGAGCAGTTCTTC
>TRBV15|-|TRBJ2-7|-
CATSRVRGSYNEQYF
TGTGCCACCAGCAGAGTCCGGGGCTCCTACAATGAGCAGTACTTC
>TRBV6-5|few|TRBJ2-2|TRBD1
CASMTGSTGELFF
TGTGCCAGCATGACAGGGAGCACCGGGGAGCTGTTTTTT
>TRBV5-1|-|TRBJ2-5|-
CASSPRWGAQETQYF
TGCGCCAGCAGCCCCCGTTGGGGGGCCCAAGAGACCCAGTACTTC
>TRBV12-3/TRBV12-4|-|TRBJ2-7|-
CASGPGGHSYEQYF
TGTGCCAGCGGCCCTGGAGGGCACTCCTACGAGCAGTACTTC
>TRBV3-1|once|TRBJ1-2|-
CASSQGRVDYGYTF
TGTGCCAGCAGCCAAGGGCGGGTTGACTATGGCTACACCTTC